This passage covers 24 T cell receptor beta chains from one sample sequenced in a study of technical replicates of blood from a few donors. Clones were sequenced by immunoSEQ multiplex PCR, and TCRdb holds only the in-frame ones, with some missing. The data contain roughly 79,000 clones, more than 80% of them singletons. Specimen: PBMCs. These receptors were taken from a human donor in good health. Some clones in this sample may be carry-over from other donors' samples.

The CDR3 region has the DNA TGTGCCAGCAGCCAGGGACAGGGGTCCTATGGCTACACCTTC. It translates to CASSQGQGSYGYTF. The rearrangement joins TRBV4-2 to TRBJ1-2, with 10 positions matching TRBD1. Germline V gene lookup returns CDR1 LGHNA and CDR2 YNFKEQ. CDR3 length: 14 amino acids. The ends lost 3 bases at V and 4 bases at J; junction bases unmatched: 2.

The rearrangement uses TRBV10-3 and TRBJ2-7; perhaps TRBD2 as D (5 bases). CDR3 length: 12 residues. Germline loops: CDR1 ENHRY, CDR2 SYGVKD. Between the trimmed V and J ends, which lost 6 bases and 0 bases, there was a span of 6 bases. The CDR3 nucleotides are TGTGCCATCAGGGGGAGCTCCTACGAGCAGTACTTC. Amino acids: CAIRGSSYEQYF.

This clone has only a few counts. This sequence joins TRBV5-1 and TRBJ2-2; a possible D gene is TRBD1 (5 bases). The CDR3 is 14 residues long. Germline-derived CDR1 and CDR2 are SGHRS and YFSETQ. V dropped 6 bases and J dropped 0 bases, with 9 bases sitting between them. The chain's CDR3 is CASTRGTNTGELFF. The CDR3 coding sequence is TGCGCCAGCACTAGGGGAACGAACACCGGGGAGCTGTTTTTT. The complete variable domain, with remaining parts taken from reference TRBV5-1 and TRBJ2-2, reads KAGVTQTPRYLIKTRGQQVTLSCSPISGHRSVSWYQQTPGQGLQFLFEYFSETQRNKGNFPGRFSGRQFSNSRSEMNVSTLELGDSALYLCASTRGTNTGELFFGEGSRLTVL.

The V call is TRBV11-3, the J call TRBJ2-5, with 9 bases identical to TRBD1. CDR3 length equals 16 residues. With V trimmed by 5 bases and J by 4 bases, 11 bases remained unmatched. Germline V CDR1 and CDR2: SGHNT, YENEEA. The CDR3 region has the DNA TGTGCCAGCAGCCCGGGACGGACAGGGGACGGAGAGACCCAGTACTTC. The encoded protein is CASSPGRTGDGETQYF. The whole variable domain, remainder taken from reference TRBV11-3 and TRBJ2-5, is EAGVVQSPRYKIIEKKQPVAFWCNPISGHNTLYWYLQNLGQGPELLIRYENEEAVDDSQLPKDRFSAERLKGVDSTLKIQPAELGDSAVYLCASSPGRTGDGETQYFGPGTRLLVL.

The rearrangement uses TRBV19 and TRBJ1-5; a possible D gene is TRBD1 (5 bases). Trimming took off 7 bases at V and 5 bases at J, with 18 bases between the two ends. CDR1 and CDR2 (germline): LNHDA, SQIVND (reference sequence). This CDR3 has 15 amino acids. The CDR3 DNA follows: TGTGCCAGTACTCAAGGGAAGGGGCTCGATCAGCCCCAGCATTTT. Protein sequence: CASTQGKGLDQPQHF.

This clone was detected a few times. The rearrangement joins TRBV7-9 to TRBJ2-7; tentatively, D is TRBD2 (5 bases). CDR3 size: 13 residues. The germline V and J ends were trimmed by 6 bases and 2 bases, with 11 bases remaining between them. Germline V gives CDR1 SEHNR, CDR2 FQNEAQ (reference sequence). This CDR3 reads CASSSDFPYEQYF. Written as DNA, the CDR3 is TGTGCCAGCAGTTCGGACTTTCCCTACGAGCAGTACTTC. The full variable domain, completed using reference TRBV7-9 and TRBJ2-7, is DTGVSQNPRHKITKRGQNVTFRCDPISEHNRLYWYRQTLGQGPEFLTYFQNEAQLEKSRLLSDRFSAERPKGSFSTLEIQRTEQGDSAMYLCASSSDFPYEQYFGPGTRLTVT.

This chain links TRBV4-1 with TRBJ1-6; 8 bases agree with TRBD1. V was pared by 0 bases and J by 9 bases, with 13 bases of the junction left unmatched. The CDR3 totals 18 residues. Looked up from germline, CDR1 is MGHRA and CDR2 is YSYEKL. In nucleotides, the CDR3 is TGCGCCAGCAGCCAAGATGGGGGGAGACAGGGGTATTTTTCACCCCTCCACTTT. Protein sequence: CASSQDGGRQGYFSPLHF.

The J gene is TRBJ1-3, the V gene TRBV4-3; no firm D call. V was clipped by 1 base and J by 0 bases, with 10 bases between them. Germline CDR1 and CDR2: LGHNA and YSLEER. The CDR3 is 16 residues long. The CDR3 reads CASSQATTGSGNTIYF. For the CDR3, the DNA is TGCGCCAGCAGCCAAGCCACGACGGGCTCTGGAAACACCATATATTTT.

J is TRBJ1-3 and V is TRBV5-6; D is unclear. Per the germline V gene, CDR1 is SGHDT and CDR2 is YYEEEE. Trimming left V 0 bases short and J 0 bases short, with 10 bases between. CDR3 length: 16 residues. The DNA of the CDR3 is TGTGCCAGCAGCTTGGCTGCAGGCCTCTCTGGAAACACCATATATTTT. This encodes CASSLAAGLSGNTIYF. The entire variable domain, with the rest obtained from reference TRBV5-6 and TRBJ1-3, is as follows: DAGVTQSPTHLIKTRGQQVTLRCSPKSGHDTVSWYQQALGQGPQFIFQYYEEEERQRGNFPDRFSGHQFPNYSSELNVNALLLGDSALYLCASSLAAGLSGNTIYFGEGSWLTVV.

This rearrangement joins TRBV4-1 to TRBJ1-1; 8 bases map to TRBD1. After removal of 8 bases from V and 0 bases from J, the junction contained 5 bases not matched to a gene. Germline lookup yields CDR1 MGHRA and CDR2 YSYEKL. The CDR3 totals 14 residues. This chain's CDR3 is CASHGTGLNTEAFF. DNA of the CDR3: TGCGCCAGCCACGGGACAGGCTTGAACACTGAAGCTTTCTTT.

The chain uses TRBV19 and TRBJ2-5; 8 bases fit TRBD2. This CDR3 has 14 residues. Germline CDR1 and CDR2: LNHDA and SQIVND (reference sequence). V lost 4 bases and J lost 7; bases outside the gene matches: 8. The CDR3 region has the DNA TGTGCCAGTAGTACCGGACTAGCTTACGGGACCCAGTACTTC. Its protein product is CASSTGLAYGTQYF.

The chain joins TRBV4-1 to TRBJ1-3; no firm D call. V was trimmed by 3 bases and J by 0 bases, leaving 12 bases between them. The germline V gene encodes CDR1 MGHRA and CDR2 YSYEKL. This CDR3 comprises 16 residues. The CDR3 region has the DNA TGCGCCAGCAGCCAGCTTCCCAGTTACTCTGGAAACACCATATATTTT. It codes for CASSQLPSYSGNTIYF.

The chain uses TRBV5-1 and TRBJ1-1, with 8 bases that match TRBD1. CDR3 size: 15 residues. V gave up 0 bases and J gave up 4 bases; unmatched junction bases: 5. The V gene's germline CDR1 is SGHRS and CDR2 YFSETQ. CDR3 DNA: TGCGCCAGCAGCTTGGACCCCGGACAGGGCACTGAAGCTTTCTTT. It is translated as CASSLDPGQGTEAFF.

The table lists this clone with a count of one. This chain connects TRBV7-2 to TRBJ2-3; 10 bases fit TRBD2. This CDR3 comprises 16 residues. V lost 5 bases to trimming and J lost 4 bases; unmatched junction nucleotides: 9. In germline, CDR1 is SGHTA, CDR2 FQGNSA. CDR3 residues: CASSAGRAGGADTQYF. CDR3 DNA sequence: TGTGCCAGCAGCGCGGGCCGAGCGGGAGGGGCAGATACGCAGTATTTT.

The chain joins TRBV25-1 to TRBJ1-2; no firm D call. The germline V gene has CDR1 MGHDK and CDR2 SYGVNS. V gave up 6 bases and J gave up 0 bases, with 5 bases separating them. This CDR3 is 12 amino acids long. In DNA, the CDR3 is TGTGCCAGCAGGGCCTCTAACTATGGCTACACCTTC. This encodes CASRASNYGYTF.

The rearrangement links TRBV5-1 to TRBJ2-4; possibly TRBD2 for D (6 bases). The germline V gene encodes CDR1 SGHRS and CDR2 YFSETQ. This CDR3 region has 13 residues. V lost 0 bases to trimming and J lost 9 bases, with 10 bases between them. CDR3 in DNA: TGCGCCAGCAGCTTGGAGGAGGGTGGCATTCAGTACTTC. Encoded protein: CASSLEEGGIQYF.

The chain couples TRBV4-2 to TRBJ2-5; 15 bases are shared with TRBD2. V was pared by 1 base and J by 4 bases, with 1 base of the junction left unmatched. CDR1 is LGHNA and CDR2 is YNFKEQ in the germline V gene. The CDR3 runs to 16 residues. The CDR3 here is CASSQGTSGGGETQYF. CDR3 in DNA: TGTGCCAGCAGCCAAGGGACTAGCGGGGGGGGAGAGACCCAGTACTTC.

This chain links TRBV27 with TRBJ1-3, with TRBD1 identical over 9 bases. J lost 3 bases, V lost 6 bases, and 18 bases had no gene match. CDR1 is MNHEY, CDR2 SMNVEV, per germline (reference sequence). The length of the CDR3 is 19 residues. The CDR3, as DNA: TGTGCCAGCAGCCCCAGATCCCGGGACAGGGCTTTTGGTGGAAACACCATATATTTT. Protein product: CASSPRSRDRAFGGNTIYF.

The chain uses TRBV7-2 and TRBJ2-2, with TRBD2 matching 7 bases. The junction had 14 bases not matched to a gene; V was cut back by 6 bases and J by 4 bases. Germline V gene sequence: CDR1 SGHTA, CDR2 FQGNSA. This CDR3 contains 17 residues. For the CDR3, the DNA is TGTGCCAGCAGACCTAGCGGTGGGCTTAGTGGCACCGGGGAGCTGTTTTTT. This translates into CASRPSGGLSGTGELFF. The complete variable domain, with remaining parts taken from reference TRBV7-2 and TRBJ2-2, reads GAGVSQSPSNKVTEKGKDVELRCDPISGHTALYWYRQSLGQGLEFLIYFQGNSAPDKSGLPSDRFSAERTGGSVSTLTIQRTQQEDSAVYLCASRPSGGLSGTGELFFGEGSRLTVL.

The chain employs TRBV27 and TRBJ1-4, with TRBD1 identical over 8 bases. TRBJ2-2 matches the DNA end more closely, so the J call is doubtful. The CDR3 loop spans 17 amino acids. Germline values: CDR1 MNHEY, CDR2 SMNVEV (reference sequence). CDR3 DNA sequence: TGTGCCAGCAGTCCCCTGAAGGCAGGGGGCGCGGTCTGGGAGCTGTTTTTT. Protein sequence: CASSPLKAGGAVWELFF.

Details on this clone: This same CDR3 is encoded by further DNA sequences in the sample. The chain recombines TRBV29-1 with TRBJ1-1; 10 bases map to TRBD1. The CDR3 is 12 amino acids. V shed 6 bases, J shed 5 bases, and the junction held 3 bases outside the gene matches. The germline CDR1 and CDR2 sequences are SQVTM and ANQGSEA. CDR3 sequence: CSVGQGRTEAFF. DNA of the CDR3: TGCAGCGTGGGACAGGGGAGAACTGAAGCTTTCTTT.

The rearrangement uses TRBV4-1 and TRBJ2-5, with 8 bases identical to TRBD2. The CDR3 runs 14 residues. With 1 base clipped from V and 2 bases from J, the junction kept 0 bases outside the gene matches. Germline lookup yields CDR1 MGHRA and CDR2 YSYEKL. CDR3 nucleotides: TGCGCCAGCAGCCAAGTAGCGGGGCAAGAGACCCAGTACTTC. Translation: CASSQVAGQETQYF.

This sequence joins TRBV6-5 and TRBJ1-1; possibly TRBD1 for D (5 bases). Germline loops: CDR1 MNHEY, CDR2 SVGAGI. With 2 bases removed from V and 5 bases from J, the gap between germline ends came to 9 bases. This CDR3 has 13 amino acids. The CDR3 loop is CASSYREGTEAFF. The DNA for the CDR3 is TGTGCCAGCAGTTACAGGGAGGGGACTGAAGCTTTCTTT.

The V and J genes are TRBV4-2 and TRBJ2-1; 10 nucleotides line up with TRBD2. Germline trimming cut 5 bases from V and 4 bases from J; bases unmatched to any gene: 5. Germline-derived CDR1 and CDR2 are LGHNA and YNFKEQ. The CDR3 has 15 amino acids. The CDR3 region is CASSATSGEYNEQFF. The CDR3 coding sequence is TGTGCCAGCAGCGCAACTAGCGGGGAATACAATGAGCAGTTCTTC.